This T cell receptor (beta chain) derives from a study of response to subunit inactivated influenza vaccine. Regarding the study as a whole: New T cells are recruited in small numbers by each seasonal influenza vaccination, according to the authors' suggestion.

This clonotype was found a few times. Its antigen is currently unknown. Germline assignment: CDR1 SGHRS and CDR2 YFSETQ. The V end was cut by 0 bases, the J end by 4 bases, with 12 bases between. The CDR3 has 15 amino acids. TCRdb recomputed calls from the RT-PCR reads with MiXCR, one row per CDR3 protein. The sample consists of 530,000 or so distinct CDR3 sequences, 14% of them appearing once. This sequence was found in a man between 50 and 59 years old who received an inactivated influenza vaccine. The chain recombines TRBV5-1 with TRBJ2-3, with D perhaps TRBD1 (7 bases). Sample: PBMCs from blood, taken approximately 12 days after vaccination. The CDR3 loop reads CASSLGQGGPDTQYF. CDR3 coding DNA: TGCGCCAGCAGCTTGGGGCAGGGGGGCCCAGATACGCAGTATTTT.